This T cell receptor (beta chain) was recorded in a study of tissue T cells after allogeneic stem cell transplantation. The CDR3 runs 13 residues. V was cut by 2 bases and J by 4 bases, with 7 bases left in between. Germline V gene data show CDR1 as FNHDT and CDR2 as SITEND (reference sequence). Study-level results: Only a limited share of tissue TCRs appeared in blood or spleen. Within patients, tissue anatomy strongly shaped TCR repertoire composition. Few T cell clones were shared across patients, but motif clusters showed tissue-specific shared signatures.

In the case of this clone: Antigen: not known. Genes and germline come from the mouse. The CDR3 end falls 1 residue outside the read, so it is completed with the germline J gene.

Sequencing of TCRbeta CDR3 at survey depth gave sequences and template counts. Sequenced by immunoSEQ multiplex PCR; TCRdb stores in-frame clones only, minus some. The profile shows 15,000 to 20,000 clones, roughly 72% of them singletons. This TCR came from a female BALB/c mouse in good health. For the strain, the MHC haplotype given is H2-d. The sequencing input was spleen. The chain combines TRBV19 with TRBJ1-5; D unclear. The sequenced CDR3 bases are TGTGCCAGCAGTATCGCACAGAACCAGGCTCCGCTT. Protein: CASSIAQNQAPL. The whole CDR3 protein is CASSIAQNQAPLF.